This TCR beta chain was captured in a study of chronic HIV infection and antiretroviral therapy. In TCRdb, the 5' RACE reads were re-called with MiXCR into one record per CDR3 protein. The table records around 31,000 distinct CDR3 sequences, over 7.5% of them present only once. Trimming at V came to 0 bases and at J to 6 bases, leaving 1 base not matched to a gene. Looked up from germline, CDR1 is DFQATT and CDR2 is SNEGSKA (reference sequence). The length of the CDR3 is 14 residues. This clonotype appeared many times. The chain carries TRBV20-1 and TRBJ2-1, with 11 nucleotides matching TRBD2. Material for sequencing was peripheral blood. The clonotype originates from an adult who had HIV and had not received antiretroviral therapy, or was an uninfected healthy control (not recorded which). CDR3 in amino acids: CSAREGTSGNEQFF. The CDR3 coding sequence is TGCAGTGCTAGAGAGGGGACTAGCGGCAATGAGCAGTTCTTC.